This is a list of T cell receptor beta chains from one sample in a study of cytomegalovirus exposure and HLA in healthy donors. Repertoires were generated with immunoSEQ multiplex PCR, while TCRdb's copy carries only in-frame clones and drops some. The repertoire holds about 120,000 clones, with roughly 80% as singletons. Material for sequencing was PBMCs. Every receptor here comes from a female donor in good health and CMV-seropositive. CDR3s include the opening cysteine and the closing phenylalanine or tryptophan. A D gene is named only where the DNA matches it firmly. The listing skips clone size in some rows; elsewhere it reads once, few, many or a size class.

j_call: TRBJ2-1; v_call: TRBV7-8; d_call: TRBD1; clone_size: .; cdr3_nt: TGTGCCAGCAGCTTAGTAACCAGGGGGAATGAGCAGTTCTTC; cdr3_aa: CASSLVTRGNEQFF
j_call: TRBJ1-2; v_call: TRBV2; d_call: .; clone_size: .; cdr3_nt: TGTGCCAGCAGTGAAATGGGCCAGGGCAACTATGGCTACACCTTC; cdr3_aa: CASSEMGQGNYGYTF
j_call: TRBJ2-7; v_call: TRBV11-2; d_call: TRBD1; clone_size: .; cdr3_nt: TGTGCCAGCAGCCCCGGACAGGGGGCGCCGAGCTCCTACGAGCAGTACTTC; cdr3_aa: CASSPGQGAPSSYEQYF
j_call: TRBJ2-2; v_call: TRBV2; d_call: .; clone_size: .; cdr3_nt: TGTGCCAGCAGGGTCGTAGTAGCGGCAGCCGGGGAGCTGTTTTTT; cdr3_aa: CASRVVVAAAGELFF
j_call: TRBJ2-6; v_call: TRBV25-1; d_call: .; clone_size: .; cdr3_nt: TGTGCCAGCAGTGGCTCCGGGTTCTCTGGGGCCAACGTCCTGACTTTC; cdr3_aa: CASSGSGFSGANVLTF
j_call: TRBJ2-5; v_call: TRBV18; d_call: .; clone_size: .; cdr3_nt: TGTGCCAGCTCGTCCTACAGGGTAGATACGGAGACCCAGTACTTC; cdr3_aa: CASSSYRVDTETQYF
j_call: TRBJ1-6; v_call: TRBV4-1; d_call: .; clone_size: .; cdr3_nt: TGCGCCAGCAGCCAGGGAGGGGTGAGGGGGAATTCACCCCTCCACTTT; cdr3_aa: CASSQGGVRGNSPLHF
j_call: TRBJ2-3; v_call: TRBV6-1; d_call: TRBD1; clone_size: .; cdr3_nt: TGTGCCAGCATCAGGACAGGGAAGGAAGATACGCAGTATTTT; cdr3_aa: CASIRTGKEDTQYF
j_call: TRBJ1-2; v_call: TRBV6-5; d_call: TRBD1; clone_size: .; cdr3_nt: TGTGCCAGCAGTTACTCGGGACAGGACTATGGCTACACCTTC; cdr3_aa: CASSYSGQDYGYTF
j_call: TRBJ1-5; v_call: TRBV5-1; d_call: TRBD1; clone_size: few; cdr3_nt: TGCGCCAGCAGCTTGAAAGGGGGCGCCGGGCAGCCCCAGCATTTT; cdr3_aa: CASSLKGGAGQPQHF
j_call: TRBJ2-1; v_call: TRBV28; d_call: TRBD2; clone_size: .; cdr3_nt: TGTGCCAGCAGTTCAGCGGGGGTCTCCTACAATGAGCAGTTCTTC; cdr3_aa: CASSSAGVSYNEQFF
j_call: TRBJ1-5; v_call: TRBV2; d_call: .; clone_size: .; cdr3_nt: TGTGCCAGCAGTGTCGTCGGAATGAACTATTATAGCAATCAGCCCCAGCATTTT; cdr3_aa: CASSVVGMNYYSNQPQHF
j_call: TRBJ1-1; v_call: TRBV4-3; d_call: .; clone_size: once; cdr3_nt: TGCGCCAGCAGCCAAGAGCAGCTCGGGGTCATGAACACTGAAGCTTTCTTT; cdr3_aa: CASSQEQLGVMNTEAFF
j_call: TRBJ1-6; v_call: TRBV9; d_call: TRBD1; clone_size: once; cdr3_nt: TGTGCCAGCAGTCGCCGGGACAGTCGGAATTCACCCCTCCACTTT; cdr3_aa: CASSRRDSRNSPLHF
j_call: TRBJ2-5; v_call: TRBV5-1; d_call: TRBD1; clone_size: .; cdr3_nt: TGCGCCAGCAGACCAACAGGGGGAGAGACCCAGTACTTC; cdr3_aa: CASRPTGGETQYF
j_call: TRBJ2-3; v_call: TRBV28; d_call: TRBD1; clone_size: .; cdr3_nt: TGTGCCAGCAGCTTGGACAGGGGAAGGACAGATACGCAGTATTTT; cdr3_aa: CASSLDRGRTDTQYF
j_call: TRBJ1-2; v_call: TRBV28; d_call: TRBD1; clone_size: once; cdr3_nt: TGTGCCAGCAGTCCTCCGCGGACAGGGAGTTATGGCTACACCTTC; cdr3_aa: CASSPPRTGSYGYTF
j_call: TRBJ2-7; v_call: TRBV9; d_call: TRBD1; clone_size: .; cdr3_nt: TGTGCCAGCAGCGTAGGGGGGACAGGGGTGCCCTACGAGCAGTACTTC; cdr3_aa: CASSVGGTGVPYEQYF
j_call: TRBJ2-2; v_call: TRBV2; d_call: .; clone_size: .; cdr3_nt: TGTGCCAGCGATGCTGGCGGGCAAAGGGTTCACACCGGGGAGCTGTTTTTT; cdr3_aa: CASDAGGQRVHTGELFF
j_call: TRBJ1-6; v_call: TRBV27; d_call: TRBD1; clone_size: .; cdr3_nt: TGTGCCAGCAGTTTATCGTGGGACAGGGTATCGAATTCACCCCTCCACTTT; cdr3_aa: CASSLSWDRVSNSPLHF
j_call: TRBJ1-1; v_call: TRBV2; d_call: .; clone_size: .; cdr3_nt: TGTGCCAGCAGGGTCACCGGTCGCGAAGCTTTCTTT; cdr3_aa: CASRVTGREAFF
j_call: TRBJ1-2; v_call: TRBV30; d_call: .; clone_size: .; cdr3_nt: TGTGCCTGGAGTGTAAACACCTACTATGGCTACACCTTC; cdr3_aa: CAWSVNTYYGYTF
j_call: TRBJ1-4; v_call: TRBV7-7; d_call: TRBD1; clone_size: .; cdr3_nt: TGTGCTAGCAGCAAGGGACAGGGACGGAATGAAAAACTGTTTTTT; cdr3_aa: CASSKGQGRNEKLFF
j_call: TRBJ1-2; v_call: TRBV6-1; d_call: TRBD1; clone_size: .; cdr3_nt: TGTGCCAGCAGCACAACAGGGGCCTATGGCTACACCTTC; cdr3_aa: CASSTTGAYGYTF
j_call: TRBJ1-5; v_call: TRBV28; d_call: TRBD1; clone_size: .; cdr3_nt: TGTGCCAGCAGTATACCGGGACAGAATAGTTTT; cdr3_aa: CASSIPGQNSF
j_call: TRBJ1-1; v_call: TRBV6-4; d_call: TRBD1; clone_size: .; cdr3_nt: TGTGCCAGCAGATTTGAGGGACAGGAGAAGAACACTGAAGCTTTCTTT; cdr3_aa: CASRFEGQEKNTEAFF
j_call: TRBJ2-7; v_call: TRBV7-9; d_call: .; clone_size: .; cdr3_nt: TGTGCCAGCAGCTTAGGATCAGGTTCCGAGCAGTACTTC; cdr3_aa: CASSLGSGSEQYF
j_call: TRBJ1-6; v_call: TRBV27; d_call: .; clone_size: .; cdr3_nt: TGTGCCAGCAAAGGGGGTAGATCCCTCCACTTT; cdr3_aa: CASKGGRSLHF
j_call: TRBJ2-1; v_call: TRBV2; d_call: .; clone_size: .; cdr3_nt: TGTGCCAGCAGTCCACTTTCCGTCAATGAGCAGTTCTTC; cdr3_aa: CASSPLSVNEQFF
j_call: TRBJ1-5; v_call: TRBV7-3; d_call: TRBD1; clone_size: few; cdr3_nt: TGTGCCAGCAGCTCGGGACAGTATCAGCCCCAGCATTTT; cdr3_aa: CASSSGQYQPQHF
j_call: TRBJ2-2; v_call: TRBV27; d_call: .; clone_size: once; cdr3_nt: TGTGCCAGCAGTCGTTCCGGGGAGCTGTTTTTT; cdr3_aa: CASSRSGELFF
j_call: TRBJ1-2; v_call: TRBV28; d_call: .; clone_size: .; cdr3_nt: TGTGCCATCGAGGCGAGCCCTAGAGCTAACTATGGCTACACCTTC; cdr3_aa: CAIEASPRANYGYTF
j_call: TRBJ1-1; v_call: TRBV29-1; d_call: TRBD1; clone_size: .; cdr3_nt: TGCAGCGTTGAAGGGGACAGGGGCGTGATGAACACTGAAGCTTTCTTT; cdr3_aa: CSVEGDRGVMNTEAFF
j_call: TRBJ2-3; v_call: TRBV5-1; d_call: TRBD1; clone_size: .; cdr3_nt: TGCGCCAGCAGCTTGCAGGGGGCTGCAGATACGCAGTATTTT; cdr3_aa: CASSLQGAADTQYF
j_call: TRBJ2-5; v_call: TRBV2; d_call: .; clone_size: .; cdr3_nt: TGTGCCAGCAGTGAAGCGAGGACACGGGAGACCCAGTACTTC; cdr3_aa: CASSEARTRETQYF
j_call: TRBJ1-5; v_call: TRBV5-1; d_call: TRBD1; clone_size: .; cdr3_nt: TGCGCCAGCAGCTTAACAGGGGGAAGCAATCAGCCCCAGCATTTT; cdr3_aa: CASSLTGGSNQPQHF
j_call: TRBJ2-3; v_call: TRBV6-4; d_call: TRBD2; clone_size: .; cdr3_nt: TGTGCCAGCAATGGACTAGCGGGGGGGCCCTTTGCCGGGACAGATACGCAGTATTTT; cdr3_aa: CASNGLAGGPFAGTDTQYF
j_call: TRBJ1-2; v_call: TRBV7-9; d_call: .; clone_size: .; cdr3_nt: TGTGCCAGCAGCCTCGGGGGGGGGTTGAACTATGGCTACACCTTC; cdr3_aa: CASSLGGGLNYGYTF
j_call: TRBJ2-7; v_call: TRBV30; d_call: .; clone_size: .; cdr3_nt: TGTGCCTGGGCTTTGGGACATATCTACGAGCAGTACTTC; cdr3_aa: CAWALGHIYEQYF
j_call: TRBJ1-1; v_call: TRBV9; d_call: TRBD1; clone_size: .; cdr3_nt: TGTGCCAGCAGCGTAGAGGGGACAGGGCTAACTGAAGCTTTCTTT; cdr3_aa: CASSVEGTGLTEAFF
j_call: TRBJ2-1; v_call: TRBV19; d_call: TRBD1; clone_size: .; cdr3_nt: TGTGCCAGTATTTCGGACAGGGGATCCTACAATGAGCAGTTCTTC; cdr3_aa: CASISDRGSYNEQFF
j_call: TRBJ1-2; v_call: TRBV5-4; d_call: .; clone_size: .; cdr3_nt: TGTGCCAGCAGCTCTGGGCACGTCGGGGTGAGAGATGGCTACACCTTC; cdr3_aa: CASSSGHVGVRDGYTF
j_call: TRBJ1-1; v_call: TRBV2; d_call: .; clone_size: few; cdr3_nt: TGTGCCAGCACTAACAAAGGACTGACCGAAAACACTGAAGCTTTCTTT; cdr3_aa: CASTNKGLTENTEAFF
j_call: TRBJ1-2; v_call: TRBV5-1; d_call: .; clone_size: .; cdr3_nt: TGCGCCAGCAGCTTCGGAGACAGTTATTACACCTTC; cdr3_aa: CASSFGDSYYTF
j_call: TRBJ1-6; v_call: TRBV19; d_call: TRBD1; clone_size: .; cdr3_nt: TGTGCCAGTAGTCCCAGGGGACAGGGAATATTCACCCTCCACTTT; cdr3_aa: CASSPRGQGIFTLHF
j_call: TRBJ1-3; v_call: TRBV6-1; d_call: .; clone_size: .; cdr3_nt: TGTGCCAGCAGTGACAGGGCCCTCTCTGGAAACACCATATATTTT; cdr3_aa: CASSDRALSGNTIYF
j_call: TRBJ1-1; v_call: TRBV19; d_call: TRBD1; clone_size: few; cdr3_nt: TGTGCCAGTCGACAGGGTGTGAGGGGCCTGAACACTGAAGCTTTCTTT; cdr3_aa: CASRQGVRGLNTEAFF
j_call: TRBJ2-5; v_call: TRBV6-5; d_call: TRBD1; clone_size: few; cdr3_nt: TGTGCCAGCAGTTACGGAGGACAGGTTCAGTGGGAGACCCAGTACTTC; cdr3_aa: CASSYGGQVQWETQYF
j_call: TRBJ1-1; v_call: TRBV30; d_call: .; clone_size: .; cdr3_nt: TGTGCCTGGATTAATTACGCAGGGAAGAACACTGAAGCTTTCTTT; cdr3_aa: CAWINYAGKNTEAFF
j_call: TRBJ1-4; v_call: TRBV30; d_call: TRBD1; clone_size: .; cdr3_nt: TGTGCCTGGAGTACACAGGGGGCTGGAGAAAAACTGTTTTTT; cdr3_aa: CAWSTQGAGEKLFF